The next 21 T cell receptor beta chains were all read from a single sample in a study of cytomegalovirus exposure and HLA in healthy donors (TCRdb year 2017). Libraries were prepared through the immunoSEQ multiplex PCR assay. For the multiplex PCR, a mixture combining 60 forward primers for TCR Vbeta segments and 13 reverse primers for TCR Jbeta segments was used. TCRdb provides this immuneACCESS table in a form limited to in-frame rearrangements. Some clones are lacking; in checked studies, under half of them reflect an unresolved V gene, and why the rest are absent is not known. The data table for this sample lists about 25,000 clones. The top ten clonotypes cover around 17% of the sample. The sequenced material came from PBMCs. All receptors come from a male donor in good health and CMV-seropositive.

The chain couples TRBV7-9 to TRBJ2-7; 8 bases are shared with TRBD1. The CDR3 runs 12 residues. The germline gives CDR1 SEHNR, CDR2 FQNEAQ (reference sequence). Germline trimming cut 5 bases from V and 6 bases from J; bases unmatched to any gene: 3. The CDR3 is CASSPTGGEQYF. The CDR3 DNA is TGTGCCAGCAGCCCTACAGGGGGCGAGCAGTACTTC.

As regards this clone: An end of the junction differs from the germline gene, which may be a read error. The DNA for the CDR3 is TGTGCCAGCAGCGCCGACGACAGACCCTTCTATGGCTACGCCTTC. It yields the protein CASSADDRPFYGYAF. The V gene is TRBV9, the J gene TRBJ1-2; tentative D call: TRBD1 (5 bases). Germline V gene sequence: CDR1 SGDLS, CDR2 YYNGEE. CDR3 length: 15 amino acids.

The genes are TRBV9 and TRBJ1-5; D might be TRBD1 (6 bases). The V and J ends lost 3 bases and 4 bases respectively, with 14 bases between them. This CDR3 contains 15 residues. Germline CDR1 is SGDLS and CDR2 is YYNGEE. The CDR3 DNA reads as TGTGCCAGCAGCGAGACCGGACAGCTTAATCAGCCCCAGCATTTT. Its protein is CASSETGQLNQPQHF.

This chain connects TRBV18 to TRBJ2-7; D is perhaps TRBD1 (6 bases). The CDR3 length is 15 residues. Germline CDR1 KGHSH, CDR2 LQKENI. Trimming stripped 0 bases from V and 2 bases from J, with 11 bases between. CDR3 loop: CASSPPGTGTYEQYF. In DNA, the CDR3 is TGTGCCAGCTCACCACCGGGTACAGGGACCTACGAGCAGTACTTC.

The V and J genes are TRBV18 and TRBJ2-1; TRBD1 aligns across 7 bases. CDR1 is KGHSH, CDR2 LQKENI, per germline. V dropped 8 bases and J dropped 5; count of bases not matched to a gene: 21. This CDR3 has 18 residues. The CDR3: CASTPSLTGTAGDNEQFF. CDR3 coding DNA: TGTGCCAGCACGCCAAGCTTGACAGGGACAGCAGGGGACAATGAGCAGTTCTTC. Full variable domain (remainder filled in from reference TRBV18 and TRBJ2-1): NAGVMQNPRHLVRRRGQEARLRCSPMKGHSHVYWYRQLPEEGLKFMVYLQKENIIDESGMPKERFSAEFPKEGPSILRIQQVVRGDSAAYFCASTPSLTGTAGDNEQFFGPGTRLTVL.

The chain joins TRBV5-4 to TRBJ1-3; 7 bases map to TRBD1. J was trimmed by 0 bases and V by 0 bases; bases with no gene match: 6. The CDR3 extends over 17 amino acids. CDR1 SGHNT and CDR2 YYREEE come from the germline V gene (reference sequence). The CDR3 nucleotides read TGTGCCAGCAGCTTGGGGGGGACAGCCTTCTCTGGAAACACCATATATTTT. Translating gives CASSLGGTAFSGNTIYF. The full variable domain, its missing parts supplied by reference TRBV5-4 and TRBJ1-3, is ETGVTQSPTHLIKTRGQQVTLRCSSQSGHNTVSWYQQALGQGPQFIFQYYREEENGRGNFPPRFSGLQFPNYSSELNVNALELDDSALYLCASSLGGTAFSGNTIYFGEGSWLTVV.

The chain recombines TRBV4-2 with TRBJ1-2, with 7 bases lining up with TRBD1. The CDR3 runs to 15 residues. In germline, CDR1 is LGHNA, CDR2 YNFKEQ. The V and J ends lost 0 bases and 2 bases, in that order; junction bases with no gene match: 3. In DNA, the CDR3 is TGTGCCAGCAGCCAAGAGAGCAGGGGGAACTATGGCTACACCTTC. It yields the protein CASSQESRGNYGYTF.

The gene calls are TRBV6-6 and TRBJ2-7; 7 positions agree with TRBD1. With V trimmed by 5 bases and J by 6 bases, 4 bases remained unmatched. CDR3 length: 12 amino acids. Germline-derived CDR1 and CDR2 are MNHNY and SVGAGI (reference sequence). The CDR3 sequence: CASSGPGGEQYF. The CDR3 DNA follows: TGTGCCAGCAGTGGCCCAGGGGGCGAGCAGTACTTC.

The rearrangement joins TRBV5-1 to TRBJ1-1; no firm D call. This CDR3 region has 13 residues. Trimming shortened V by 2 bases and J by 3 bases, and 8 bases separated the two germline ends. Per germline, CDR1 SGHRS and CDR2 YFSETQ. The CDR3 reads CASSFLLDTEAFF. DNA of the CDR3: TGCGCCAGCAGCTTCCTCCTCGACACTGAAGCTTTCTTT.

The rearrangement joins TRBV28 to TRBJ2-7; 11 bases align to TRBD2. Germline assignment: CDR1 MDHEN and CDR2 SYDVKM. This CDR3 is 15 amino acids long. The J segment lost 2 bases and the V segment lost 6 bases, leaving 6 bases of the junction unmatched. CDR3 sequence (DNA): TGTGCCAGCAGGACCGGGACTAGCGGACCCTACGAGCAGTACTTC. It codes for CASRTGTSGPYEQYF.

The gene calls are TRBV7-9 and TRBJ1-2; a weak D match, TRBD1 (5 bases). The CDR3 loop spans 15 amino acids. Germline V gene sequence: CDR1 SEHNR, CDR2 FQNEAQ (reference sequence). Trimming took 5 bases from V and 4 from J, leaving 17 bases between them. CDR3: CASSTVGAELYGYTF. DNA for the CDR3: TGTGCCAGCAGCACCGTAGGGGCAGAGCTCTATGGCTACACCTTC.

The rearrangement links TRBV5-6 to TRBJ2-3; TRBD2 is a possible D gene (5 bases). The CDR3 totals 12 residues. Trimming took 4 bases from V and 6 from J, leaving 9 bases between them. In germline, CDR1 is SGHDT, CDR2 YYEEEE. This CDR3 is CASSGRGDTQYF. The CDR3 DNA follows: TGTGCCAGCAGCGGGCGCGGGGATACGCAGTATTTT.

The chain employs TRBV9 and TRBJ2-6; D ambiguous. V lost 3 bases to trimming and J lost 0 bases, with 10 bases between them. Germline CDR1 SGDLS, CDR2 YYNGEE. CDR3 length: 16 residues. The CDR3 DNA reads TGTGCCAGCAGCGGTCGACACTCCTCTGGGGCCAACGTCCTGACTTTC. Translated, it gives CASSGRHSSGANVLTF.

The chain uses TRBV4-3 and TRBJ1-2; a possible D gene is TRBD1 (6 bases). Germline V gene data show CDR1 as LGHNA and CDR2 as YSLEER. V gave up 1 base and J gave up 4 bases, with 13 bases separating them. This CDR3 has 15 residues. The CDR3 reads CASSQAVRGLYGYTF. CDR3 in DNA: TGCGCCAGCAGCCAAGCTGTCAGGGGCCTCTATGGCTACACCTTC.

The gene calls are TRBV4-1 and TRBJ1-1, with D tentatively TRBD1 (6 bases). Germline V CDR1 and CDR2: MGHRA, YSYEKL. Deletions cut 0 bases from V and 4 bases from J, with 15 bases between. This CDR3 contains 16 residues. Here the CDR3 DNA reads TGCGCCAGCAGCCAAGACACGACAGGACATCGCACTGAAGCTTTCTTT. Its translation is CASSQDTTGHRTEAFF.

The J gene is TRBJ2-4, the V gene TRBV30; a possible D gene is TRBD1 (6 bases). V lost 3 bases and J 1 base, leaving 10 bases between the germline ends. Germline CDR1 reads GTSNPN; CDR2 reads SVGIG (reference sequence). The CDR3 consists of 14 residues. The CDR3 region is CAWRPQGAKNIQYF. CDR3 in DNA: TGTGCCTGGAGGCCCCAGGGGGCCAAAAACATTCAGTACTTC.

The chain joins TRBV6-6 to TRBJ1-1; D is unclear. V shed 4 bases and J shed 7 bases, with 13 bases lying between them. Germline lookup yields CDR1 MNHNY and CDR2 SVGAGI (reference sequence). This CDR3 comprises 13 residues. The chain's CDR3 is CASSSGYGGEAFF. CDR3 DNA sequence: TGTGCCAGCAGTTCAGGCTATGGAGGTGAAGCTTTCTTT.

Turning to this clone: The same CDR3 can be traced to other DNA sequences in this sample. The chain employs TRBV30 and TRBJ1-1; the match to TRBD1 covers 8 bases. The germline V gene encodes CDR1 GTSNPN and CDR2 SVGIG (reference sequence). The CDR3 is made up of 13 amino acids. Germline trimming cut 2 bases from V and 9 bases from J; bases unmatched to any gene: 8. The CDR3 sequence is CAWSPGDRRKAFF. CDR3 nucleotides: TGTGCCTGGAGTCCAGGGGACAGGCGGAAAGCTTTCTTT.

This chain joins TRBV18 and TRBJ2-5, with 7 positions matching TRBD1. CDR1 KGHSH and CDR2 LQKENI come from the germline V gene. V lost 5 bases, J lost 4 bases, and 4 bases stayed unmatched. CDR3 length: 13 amino acids. CDR3 DNA: TGTGCCAGCTCAGCCACAGGGGTAGAGACCCAGTACTTC. Translating gives CASSATGVETQYF.

The rearrangement joins TRBV7-9 to TRBJ2-4; a possible D gene is TRBD2 (5 bases). CDR1 is SEHNR and CDR2 is FQNEAQ in the germline V gene (reference sequence). This CDR3 has 12 amino acids. V dropped 3 bases and J dropped 8 bases, with 8 bases sitting between them. CDR3 bases: TGTGCCAGCAGCTTTGGAGGCGACATTCAGTACTTC. Its protein is CASSFGGDIQYF.

The chain combines TRBV29-1 with TRBJ2-5; TRBD2 aligns across 7 bases. J was trimmed by 4 bases and V by 2 bases; bases with no gene match: 10. The CDR3 is made up of 15 amino acids. CDR1 SQVTM and CDR2 ANQGSEA come from the germline V gene. Here the CDR3 DNA reads TGCAGCGTTGAAATGGGTCGGGGGGATAGAGAGACCCAGTACTTC. It encodes CSVEMGRGDRETQYF.